The 29 T cell receptor beta chains listed next were all sequenced from one sample in a study of T cell responses to AZD1222 COVID-19 vaccine. Libraries were prepared by immunoSEQ multiplex PCR; TCRdb keeps only in-frame clonotypes and omits some of them. The repertoire has tens of thousands of clones, about 88% of them found once; the top ten carry approximately 13%. The sample was peripheral blood, taken on day 0 of AZD1222 vaccination. The receptors shown here come from an adult in good health.

This clone was seen a handful of times. The genes are TRBV5-5 and TRBJ1-2; 8 positions agree with TRBD1. J gave up 0 bases and V 0 bases, and 10 bases lay outside the gene matches. Germline lookup yields CDR1 SGHKS and CDR2 YYEKEE (reference sequence). The CDR3 has 18 amino acids. The CDR3 is CASSLEFQGAIANYGYTF. DNA for the CDR3: TGTGCCAGCAGCTTGGAATTTCAGGGGGCAATAGCTAACTATGGCTACACCTTC.

CDR3 DNA sequence: TGTGCCAGCAGCCCCGGAGTAGCTCAAGGCTACGAAAAACTGTTTTTT. This codes for CASSPGVAQGYEKLFF. This chain links TRBV9 with TRBJ1-4, with D hard to call. Trimming cost V 4 bases and J 8 bases, with 21 bases left between them. Germline V gene lookup returns CDR1 SGDLS and CDR2 YYNGEE. The CDR3 sequence is 16 residues long.

This chain links TRBV19 with TRBJ2-7; a weak D match, TRBD1 (5 bases). V gave up 2 bases and J gave up 2 bases, with 10 bases separating them. This CDR3 contains 14 residues. The germline V gene encodes CDR1 LNHDA and CDR2 SQIVND (reference sequence). The CDR3 nucleotides are TGTGCCAGTAGTATACCAGGGATCCCCTACGAGCAGTACTTC. This translates into CASSIPGIPYEQYF. The variable domain in full, completed from reference TRBV19 and TRBJ2-7, reads DGGITQSPKYLFRKEGQNVTLSCEQNLNHDAMYWYRQDPGQGLRLIYYSQIVNDFQKGDIAEGYSVSREKKESFPLTVTSAQKNPTAFYLCASSIPGIPYEQYFGPGTRLTVT.

The chain has TRBV18 and TRBJ1-4; 7 positions agree with TRBD1. Germline CDR1 is KGHSH and CDR2 is LQKENI. Trimming removed 0 bases from V and 4 bases from J; junction bases left unmatched: 2. This CDR3 region has 15 residues. CDR3 sequence reads: CASSPPGQFNEKLFF. The CDR3 DNA sequence: TGTGCCAGCTCACCACCGGGACAGTTTAATGAAAAACTGTTTTTT.

The genes are TRBV2 and TRBJ1-2; 9 bases line up with TRBD1. The CDR3 is made up of 14 amino acids. CDR1 is SNHLY and CDR2 is FYNNEI in the germline V gene. With V trimmed by 4 bases and J by 2 bases, 2 bases remained unmatched. The CDR3 here is CASSVGTGNYGYTF. Written as DNA, the CDR3 is TGTGCCAGCAGTGTGGGGACAGGGAACTATGGCTACACCTTC.

CDR3 sequence (DNA): TGCGCCAGCAGCCCTTGGGGACAGGGGAGGACTGAAGCTTTCTTT. As protein: CASSPWGQGRTEAFF. The chain links TRBV4-1 to TRBJ1-1, with 10 bases aligning to TRBD1. V shed 4 bases, J shed 5 bases, and the junction held 7 bases outside the gene matches. In germline, CDR1 is MGHRA, CDR2 YSYEKL. The CDR3 has 15 amino acids.

The V and J genes are TRBV3-1 (or the pseudogene TRBV3-2) and TRBJ2-7; D is ambiguous. The germline CDR1 and CDR2 sequences are LGHDT and YNNKEL (reference sequence). The CDR3 has 12 residues. Trimming pared 1 base from V and 3 bases from J, leaving 4 bases between. DNA for the CDR3: TGTGCCAGCAGCCAAGCAGACTACGAGCAGTACTTC. Protein: CASSQADYEQYF.

The gene calls are TRBV5-1 and TRBJ2-4; D gene ambiguous. The V gene's germline CDR1 is SGHRS and CDR2 YFSETQ. The V gene lost 5 bases and the J gene lost 7 bases, with 19 bases spanning the gap. This CDR3 comprises 15 residues. The CDR3 DNA reads as TGCGCCAGCAGGTCTGAACTTTCAGCCGGGAACATTCAGTACTTC. Translation: CASRSELSAGNIQYF.

The chain combines TRBV9 with TRBJ1-2, with 7 nucleotides matching TRBD1. V lost 2 bases to trimming and J lost 7 bases; unmatched junction nucleotides: 11. This CDR3 spans 15 amino acids. Germline CDR1 reads SGDLS; CDR2 reads YYNGEE. CDR3 region: CASSVSEGAFGGYTF. The CDR3 DNA reads TGTGCCAGCAGCGTTTCGGAGGGGGCCTTTGGTGGCTACACCTTC.

V and J are TRBV7-6 and TRBJ1-1; no definite D call. CDR1 is SGHVS, CDR2 FNYEAQ, per germline. The V end was cut by 1 base, the J end by 4 bases, with 13 bases between. The CDR3 consists of 15 residues. The CDR3 is CASSLELEVGTEAFF. Written as DNA, the CDR3 is TGTGCCAGCAGCTTAGAGTTGGAGGTGGGCACTGAAGCTTTCTTT.

In its sample, this clone was seen a few times. CDR3 in DNA: TGTGCCAGCAGCCCAATGGGGACAGGGGTAATTTTGGCGCAGTATTTT. Protein product: CASSPMGTGVILAQYF. The V call is TRBV11-2, the J call TRBJ2-3; 10 bases are shared with TRBD1. This CDR3 is built from 16 residues. From germline, CDR1 is SGHAT and CDR2 FQNNGV. J lost 10 bases, V lost 5 bases, and 15 bases had no gene match.

The chain recombines TRBV6-1 with TRBJ2-3; no clear D gene. Trimming took 2 bases from V and 6 from J, leaving 6 bases between them. The CDR3 contains 12 residues. Per germline, CDR1 MNHNS and CDR2 SASEGT. DNA for the CDR3: TGTGCCAGCAGTGAATTCAGGGATACGCAGTATTTT. Translating it yields CASSEFRDTQYF.

The V and J genes are TRBV5-1 and TRBJ1-2, with 9 bases that match TRBD1. There are 14 residues in the CDR3. V was pared by 4 bases and J by 8 bases, with 9 bases of the junction left unmatched. Germline V gene lookup returns CDR1 SGHRS and CDR2 YFSETQ. The CDR3 region has the DNA TGCGCCAGCAGCGTTGTGACAGGGGGAGGCGGCTACACCTTC. Encoded protein: CASSVVTGGGGYTF. Full variable domain (outside the CDR3, taken from reference TRBV5-1 and TRBJ1-2): KAGVTQTPRYLIKTRGQQVTLSCSPISGHRSVSWYQQTPGQGLQFLFEYFSETQRNKGNFPGRFSGRQFSNSRSEMNVSTLELGDSALYLCASSVVTGGGGYTFGSGTRLTVV.

The chain joins TRBV3-1 (or the pseudogene TRBV3-2) to TRBJ1-1, with a weak D call TRBD1 (6 bases). Germline V gene data show CDR1 as LGHDT and CDR2 as YNNKEL (reference sequence). The CDR3 runs to 14 residues. Trimming pared 4 bases from V and 5 bases from J, leaving 14 bases between. Here the CDR3 DNA reads TGTGCCAGCAGCCGTACAGGGAGGGGGACTGAAGCTTTCTTT. As protein: CASSRTGRGTEAFF.

The chain uses TRBV12-5 and TRBJ2-6; 8 bases match TRBD1. The CDR3 is 15 amino acids. V dropped 6 bases and J dropped 4; count of bases not matched to a gene: 5. Per germline, CDR1 LGHNT and CDR2 FRNRAP. CDR3 in amino acids: CASGGQGAGANVLTF. The CDR3 region has the DNA TGTGCTAGTGGAGGACAGGGTGCAGGGGCCAACGTCCTGACTTTC.

This chain joins TRBV19 and TRBJ2-3, with 11 bases identical to TRBD2. Looked up from germline, CDR1 is LNHDA and CDR2 is SQIVND (reference sequence). V lost 6 bases and J lost 7; bases outside the gene matches: 12. The CDR3 spans 16 residues. The DNA of the CDR3 is TGTGCCAGTAGCCCCCCTAGCGGGGGGCCGAGATATACGCAGTATTTT. This gives the protein CASSPPSGGPRYTQYF.

This rearrangement joins TRBV3-1 (or the pseudogene TRBV3-2) to TRBJ2-3; 11 nucleotides match TRBD2. The CDR3 length is 16 residues. Germline V gives CDR1 LGHDT, CDR2 YNNKEL (reference sequence). Trimming removed 9 bases from V and 1 base from J; junction bases left unmatched: 9. The CDR3 bases are TGTGCCAGTGCCCACCGGACTAGCGGGCGCACAGATACGCAGTATTTT. This sequence encodes CASAHRTSGRTDTQYF.

The chain joins TRBV6-5 to TRBJ1-4; D is unclear. From germline, CDR1 is MNHEY and CDR2 SVGAGI. Trimming left V 6 bases short and J 2 bases short, with 13 bases between. The CDR3 length is 15 residues. CDR3 DNA: TGTGCCAGCAGAGATTTAGCGGGGACTAATGAAAAACTGTTTTTT. It is translated as CASRDLAGTNEKLFF.

The V and J genes are TRBV6-5 and TRBJ1-6; D remains ambiguous. The CDR3 covers 12 residues. In germline, CDR1 is MNHEY, CDR2 SVGAGI. V was cut by 6 bases and J by 9 bases, with 9 bases left in between. The CDR3 protein is CASRDFVSPLHF. CDR3 nucleotides: TGTGCCAGCAGGGACTTTGTTTCACCCCTCCACTTT.

The chain uses TRBV19 and TRBJ2-5; D might be TRBD2 (6 bases). Deletions cut 6 bases from V and 5 bases from J, with 13 bases between. Germline CDR1 is LNHDA and CDR2 is SQIVND (reference sequence). The CDR3 is made up of 13 amino acids. The CDR3 nucleotides read TGTGCCAGTAGAGAGGGGAGGTTGGAGACCCAGTACTTC. Amino acid sequence: CASREGRLETQYF.

CDR3 in amino acids: CASSPDLISGNTIYF. The CDR3 DNA follows: TGTGCCAGCAGCCCCGACTTAATCTCTGGAAACACCATATATTTT. The rearrangement uses TRBV7-9 and TRBJ1-3; D unclear. Germline CDR1 is SEHNR and CDR2 is FQNEAQ (reference sequence). This CDR3 has 15 residues. V was trimmed by 5 bases and J by 0 bases, leaving 11 bases between them.

The chain uses TRBV13 and TRBJ1-1, with unresolved D. CDR1 and CDR2 from the germline V gene are PRHDT and FYEKMQ (reference sequence). The CDR3 totals 14 residues. The V end was cut by 2 bases, the J end by 3 bases, with 10 bases between. Written as DNA, the CDR3 is TGTGCCAGCAGCTTAACGTCCAGTTACACTGAAGCTTTCTTT. This gives the protein CASSLTSSYTEAFF.

The V gene is TRBV19, the J gene TRBJ1-5; unclear D gene. The CDR3 loop spans 13 amino acids. Germline loops: CDR1 LNHDA, CDR2 SQIVND (reference sequence). The V and J ends lost 3 bases and 2 bases respectively, with 5 bases between them. The CDR3 nucleotides are TGTGCCAGTAGTATGGAGGGCAATCAGCCCCAGCATTTT. Translated, it gives CASSMEGNQPQHF. Complete variable domain (other parts from reference TRBV19 and TRBJ1-5): DGGITQSPKYLFRKEGQNVTLSCEQNLNHDAMYWYRQDPGQGLRLIYYSQIVNDFQKGDIAEGYSVSREKKESFPLTVTSAQKNPTAFYLCASSMEGNQPQHFGDGTRLSIL.

The rearrangement links TRBV2 to TRBJ2-5; D perhaps matches TRBD1 (7 bases). Trimming took off 6 bases at V and 2 bases at J, with 13 bases between the two ends. The CDR3 contains 14 residues. The germline V gene encodes CDR1 SNHLY and CDR2 FYNNEI. The CDR3 reads CASRPGGRQETQYF. In DNA, the CDR3 is TGTGCCAGCAGACCAGGGGGGAGGCAAGAGACCCAGTACTTC.

This clone turned up a few times. The CDR3 reads CASSPRTSGGQSSYNEQFF. CDR3 in DNA: TGTGCCAGCAGCCCAAGGACTAGCGGGGGCCAGAGCTCCTACAATGAGCAGTTCTTC. The V call is TRBV7-9, the J call TRBJ2-1; the match to TRBD2 covers 13 bases. The CDR3 is 19 residues long. CDR1 and CDR2 (germline): SEHNR, FQNEAQ (reference sequence). V trimming: 5 bases; J trimming: 0 bases; junction bases outside the gene matches: 10.

The gene calls are TRBV5-1 and TRBJ1-4, with TRBD1 as a possible D gene (5 bases). This CDR3 comprises 15 residues. The germline gives CDR1 SGHRS, CDR2 YFSETQ. Trimming shortened V by 1 base and J by 6 bases, and 13 bases separated the two germline ends. CDR3 sequence (DNA): TGCGCCAGCAGCTTGAAAGGGGCGCGTGATGAAAAACTGTTTTTT. This codes for CASSLKGARDEKLFF. Using reference TRBV5-1 and TRBJ1-4 for the parts outside the CDR3, the full variable domain is KAGVTQTPRYLIKTRGQQVTLSCSPISGHRSVSWYQQTPGQGLQFLFEYFSETQRNKGNFPGRFSGRQFSNSRSEMNVSTLELGDSALYLCASSLKGARDEKLFFGSGTQLSVL.

This CDR3 reads CASSSGEGETQYF. The CDR3 region has the DNA TGTGCCAGCAGTTCGGGAGAGGGAGAGACCCAGTACTTC. This chain uses TRBV27 with TRBJ2-5; TRBD2 is a possible D gene (6 bases). CDR3 length equals 13 residues. V was trimmed by 4 bases and J by 4 bases, leaving 10 bases between them. Germline CDR1 reads MNHEY; CDR2 reads SMNVEV (reference sequence).

This chain joins TRBV7-3 and TRBJ1-1; possible D gene TRBD1, 5 bases. CDR3 size: 14 residues. Germline V gene lookup returns CDR1 SGHTA and CDR2 FQGTGA. The V end was cut by 2 bases, the J end by 5 bases, with 12 bases between. CDR3 loop: CASSLSGEETEAFF. In DNA form, the CDR3 reads TGTGCCAGCAGCTTATCGGGGGAGGAAACTGAAGCTTTCTTT.

The chain couples TRBV19 to TRBJ2-1; weak D call: TRBD2 (5 bases). The germline gives CDR1 LNHDA, CDR2 SQIVND (reference sequence). The V end lost 5 bases, the J end lost 2 bases, and 13 bases lay between the germline ends. The CDR3 is 15 amino acids. DNA of the CDR3: TGTGCCAGTAGTCTCCTAGCCACGGCCTACAATGAGCAGTTCTTC. Translated, it gives CASSLLATAYNEQFF.